This TCR beta chain is drawn from a study of blood T cell repertoires in COVID-19 (dated by TCRdb to between 2020 and 2021). As for the study more broadly: The collaborator samples originated in the United States, Italy and Spain and spanned the acute and convalescent phases of COVID-19. Deeply sampled blood TCRbeta repertoires from subjects exposed to, actively infected with, or recovered from COVID-19 were included in the dataset. A freely available public database, intended as a resource for researchers studying the immune response to SARS-CoV-2, is where the repertoires were released. Where available, HLA class I and class II types were obtained from metadata supplied by the sample provider rather than from assay-based typing. The material from the prospective study consisted of cDNA or gDNA derived from T cells, B-cell-depleted T cells, or PBMCs. A de-identified subject ID, COVID-19 status, age in years and sex were almost always included in the sample metadata. Samples were obtained from the ongoing ImmuneRACE study (first 160 participants) and from about 1,300 subjects provided by 6 global collaborators.

Including cysteine and phenylalanine, the CDR3 has 12 amino acids. Just the 36-base CDR3 DNA is kept, in frame starting at base 1. Trimming removed 3 bases from V and 8 bases from J, leaving 11 bases between the germline ends. As encoded in the germline V gene (reference sequence), CDR1 is SGHKS while CDR2 is YYEKEE. Enrolling through a virtual design, the prospective study's participants ranged in age from roughly 18 to 90 years and lived across roughly 24 United States geographic areas. In the prospective study, participants were assigned to cohorts based on the clinical history participants reported in a screening survey and a study questionnaire. ImmuneRACE Cohort 3 recovered participants were defined by two consecutive negative NP/OP PCR tests, healthcare professional clearance, or symptom resolution. Each participant in the prospective study had whole blood, serum and a nasopharyngeal or oropharyngeal swab collected by mobile phlebotomists. Over a roughly two-month period, participants in the prospective study had the option of providing additional blood draws and questionnaires. Before DNA extraction, prospective study blood samples were shipped either frozen or at room temperature.

TCRbeta CDR3 regions were amplified from genomic DNA by means of the immunoSEQ Assay, a bias-controlled multiplex PCR. Per the source publication's procedure: Nucleated cell counts per sample were estimated from amplification of reference gene primers within the assay. To quantify the absolute abundance of each unique TCRbeta CDR3 rearrangement, sequence reads were collapsed and filtered. For each sample, productive Simpson clonality was calculated as the square root of Simpson's diversity index over productive rearrangements. The clones in this table, taken by TCRdb from immuneACCESS, are in-frame only. Not every clone is retained; where verified, under half of the shortfall comes from an unresolved V gene, and the cause of the rest is unknown. V, J and clone size are those of that table, while D and trimming were read from the DNA. Within this sample are over 300,000 clones, with 85% to 90% of them counted one time only. The top ten hold 8.5% to 12% of the sample.

The investigation overall reported the following: The quantity of clinical and demographic metadata differed by source and by participant and was supplied without curation.

Concerning this clone: Its specific antigen is unknown. No base quality values were provided; no much bigger clone lies one nucleotide off.

This TCR was sampled from a woman under 30 who had recovered from COVID-19. Recombination connected TRBV5-5 to TRBJ1-2, with the identity of the D gene unclear. The sequenced sample was PBMCs or T cells enriched from blood (not recorded which). The CDR3 protein sequence reads: CASSYDTFGYTF. The sequenced DNA: TGTGCCAGCAGCTACGACACTTTCGGCTACACCTTC. The full variable domain, completed from the reference TRBV5-5 and TRBJ1-2 proteins outside the CDR3, reads DAGVTQSPTHLIKTRGQQVTLRCSPISGHKSVSWYQQVLGQGPQFIFQYYEKEERGRGNFPDRFSARQFPNYSSELNVNALLLGDSALYLCASSYDTFGYTFGSGTRLTVV.